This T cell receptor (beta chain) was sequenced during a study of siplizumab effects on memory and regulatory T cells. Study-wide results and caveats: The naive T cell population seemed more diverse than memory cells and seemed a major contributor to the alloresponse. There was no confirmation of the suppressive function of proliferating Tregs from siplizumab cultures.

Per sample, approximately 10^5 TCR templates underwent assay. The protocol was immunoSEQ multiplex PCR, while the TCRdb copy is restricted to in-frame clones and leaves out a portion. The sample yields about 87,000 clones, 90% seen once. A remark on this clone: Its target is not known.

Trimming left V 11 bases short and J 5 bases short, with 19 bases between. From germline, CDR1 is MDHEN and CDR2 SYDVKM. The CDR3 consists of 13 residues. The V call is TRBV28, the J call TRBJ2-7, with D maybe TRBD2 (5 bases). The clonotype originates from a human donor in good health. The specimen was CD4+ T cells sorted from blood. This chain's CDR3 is CAPLRATKDEQYF. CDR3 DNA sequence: TGTGCCCCCTTGCGGGCAACCAAGGACGAGCAGTACTTC.